This T cell receptor (beta chain) was documented in a study of vaccination and CD4 T cells after COVID-19. Background on the study: Investigators stimulated cells with overlapping spike peptides drawn from SARS-CoV-2, HCoV-NL63, HCoV-OC43 and HCoV-229E. No peptide, an HIV-1 Nef pool, or a CEFX pool was what each control culture received. Findings and limits, study-wide: Investigators enrolled relatively few convalescent patients and included no early post-infection timepoints.

The study sequenced cultured CD4+ T cell DNA using the Oncomine TCR Beta short-read assay. After culture, CD4+ T cells served as the source for genomic DNA extraction. TCRdb re-derived calls from the PCR reads in MiXCR, one entry per CDR3 protein. The repertoire holds about 8,300 distinct CDR3 sequences, with about 37% as singletons. The treatment here: approximately 11-day PBMC culture with coronavirus spike peptide pools or control peptides (ViraFEST assay). Before the COVID-19 pandemic (2011-2018), CD4+ T cells were obtained from the unexposed donor. TCR sequencing followed the expansion of antigen-specific T cells with peptide pools in ViraFEST. Deletions cut 5 bases from V and 4 bases from J, with 9 bases between. The V gene's germline CDR1 is DFQATT and CDR2 SNEGSKA (reference sequence). The CDR3 is 12 residues long. About this clonotype itself: What it recognizes is unknown.

The source is a human donor in good health. Source material: CD4+ T cells from blood, cultured in vitro. The chain links TRBV20-1 to TRBJ1-5; the D gene is possibly TRBD1 (5 bases). This chain's CDR3 is CSAVDRNQPQHF. For the CDR3, the DNA is TGCAGTGCTGTCGACAGAAATCAGCCCCAGCATTTT.